This TCR beta chain was captured by sequencing in a study of T cell changes during pregnancy in multiple sclerosis. The protocol was immunoSEQ multiplex PCR, while the TCRdb copy is restricted to in-frame clones and leaves out a portion. Of about 40,000 clones listed, more than 80% were seen once; the top ten hold about 0.42%. Germline V gives CDR1 WSHSY, CDR2 SAAADI. The V end lost 3 bases, the J end lost 7 bases, and 10 bases lay between the germline ends. CDR3 length equals 13 residues. This rearrangement joins TRBV10-2 to TRBJ2-1; no definite D call. The sample consisted of CD4+ T cells from peripheral blood mononuclear cells, taken in the third trimester of pregnancy. This clonotype was sampled from a female donor with multiple sclerosis, enrolled in a pregnancy study. The CDR3 spells CASSETQNNEQFF. CDR3 sequence (DNA): TGCGCCAGCAGTGAAACGCAGAATAATGAGCAGTTCTTC.